Listed here are 18 T cell receptor beta chains from one sample, sequenced in a study of neurological immune-mediated disorders. TCRdb itself ran the 5' RACE reads through MiXCR, one entry per CDR3 protein. This sample yields 25,000 to 30,000 distinct CDR3 sequences, of which 6.6% are seen a single time; about 9% belongs to the top ten. Source material: PBMCs. The receptors here all came from a woman aged 50 to 65 in good health.

This clonotype was counted many times. The rearrangement joins TRBV6-6 to TRBJ1-6; unclear D gene. This CDR3 has 13 residues. CDR1 and CDR2 (germline): MNHNY, SVGAGI (reference sequence). The V end was cut by 5 bases, the J end by 11 bases, with 13 bases between. The CDR3 loop is CASSPYFGAPLHF. CDR3 DNA: TGTGCCAGCAGTCCTTACTTCGGAGCACCCCTCCACTTT.

This clonotype was counted many times. This rearrangement joins TRBV29-1 to TRBJ2-2; 8 nucleotides align to TRBD1. The J segment lost 0 bases and the V segment lost 7 bases, leaving 4 bases of the junction unmatched. CDR1 and CDR2 (germline): SQVTM, ANQGSEA. The CDR3 covers 14 residues. The CDR3 here is CSARGPTNTGELFF. The CDR3 nucleotides are TGCAGCGCCAGGGGGCCCACGAACACCGGGGAGCTGTTTTTT.

There are many counts of this clonotype. The V gene is TRBV10-1, the J gene TRBJ1-1; perhaps TRBD1 as D (5 bases). CDR1 is WNHNN and CDR2 is SYGVQD in the germline V gene (reference sequence). V shed 3 bases and J shed 1 base, with 9 bases lying between them. This CDR3 is 14 amino acids long. DNA for the CDR3: TGCGCCAGCAGTGATGGGGGGTCGAACACTGAAGCTTTCTTT. Translation: CASSDGGSNTEAFF.

This clonotype has a count of ten or more. The chain links TRBV29-1 to TRBJ1-1; D unclear. Germline CDR1 reads SQVTM; CDR2 reads ANQGSEA. The CDR3 is 13 amino acids. V gave up 5 bases and J gave up 2 bases, with 12 bases separating them. CDR3 amino acids: CSVIRLANTEAFF. DNA of the CDR3: TGCAGCGTTATCAGGTTGGCCAACACTGAAGCTTTCTTT.

This clonotype was counted ten times or more. V is TRBV24-1 and J is TRBJ2-1, with 9 bases that match TRBD2. The CDR3 is 14 residues long. V dropped 10 bases and J dropped 3; count of bases not matched to a gene: 6. CDR1 KGHDR and CDR2 SFDVKD come from the germline V gene. In nucleotides, the CDR3 is TGTGCCACACTAAAGCGGGGGGACTACAATGAGCAGTTCTTC. Translation: CATLKRGDYNEQFF.

This clonotype was detected ten times or more. The gene calls are TRBV4-1 and TRBJ1-5; D not certain. Germline-derived CDR1 and CDR2 are MGHRA and YSYEKL. This CDR3 region has 18 residues. Trimming removed 0 bases at V and 1 base at J, with 16 bases between. As DNA, the CDR3 is TGCGCCAGCAGCCAAGATCCGGCGGGCGCTCAAAGCAATCAGCCCCAGCATTTT. Translating it yields CASSQDPAGAQSNQPQHF.

The chain is built from TRBV20-1 and TRBJ2-3, with 14 bases lining up with TRBD2. Germline values: CDR1 DFQATT, CDR2 SNEGSKA (reference sequence). Trimming at V came to 1 base and at J to 6 bases, leaving 12 bases not matched to a gene. The CDR3 runs to 18 residues. The CDR3 nucleotides read TGCAGTGCTAGAGGGGAGGGACTAGCGGGAGTATCTCCCGATACGCAGTATTTT. This sequence encodes CSARGEGLAGVSPDTQYF.

This clonotype was seen repeatedly, ten times or more. The V gene is TRBV5-1, the J gene TRBJ2-3; D is possibly TRBD2 (6 bases). V dropped 3 bases and J dropped 2 bases, with 16 bases sitting between them. The germline V gene has CDR1 SGHRS and CDR2 YFSETQ. The CDR3 contains 16 residues. CDR3 bases: TGCGCCAGCAGCTCGGGCAGGACTATCAACACAGATACGCAGTATTTT. As protein: CASSSGRTINTDTQYF.

This clonotype was seen many times. The chain has TRBV7-9 and TRBJ1-1; D is ambiguous. V lost 5 bases to trimming and J lost 6 bases, with 13 bases between them. CDR3 length equals 13 residues. The germline V gene encodes CDR1 SEHNR and CDR2 FQNEAQ (reference sequence). The CDR3 reads CASSEGSGAEAFF. CDR3 in DNA: TGTGCCAGCAGCGAAGGGAGCGGGGCTGAAGCTTTCTTT. The full variable domain, rest sourced from reference TRBV7-9 and TRBJ1-1, is DTGVSQNPRHKITKRGQNVTFRCDPISEHNRLYWYRQTLGQGPEFLTYFQNEAQLEKSRLLSDRFSAERPKGSFSTLEIQRTEQGDSAMYLCASSEGSGAEAFFGQGTRLTVV.

There are many counts of this clonotype. The chain combines TRBV4-1 with TRBJ1-2, with 8 bases that match TRBD1. Looked up from germline, CDR1 is MGHRA and CDR2 is YSYEKL. The CDR3 is 18 amino acids. Trimming cost V 3 bases and J 4 bases; bases outside gene matches: 16. In DNA form, the CDR3 reads TGCGCCAGCAGCCATCCCTGGCAACGGGACAGGAGATTCTATGGCTACACCTTC. As protein: CASSHPWQRDRRFYGYTF.

This clonotype has ten or more counts. V is TRBV4-1 and J is TRBJ1-2, with a possible D match to TRBD1 (5 bases). V was pared by 0 bases and J by 8 bases, with 13 bases between. The CDR3 consists of 14 residues. CDR1 MGHRA and CDR2 YSYEKL come from the germline V gene. DNA for the CDR3: TGCGCCAGCAGCCAAGAGGGAGGGGCTTGGGGCTACACCTTC. This codes for CASSQEGGAWGYTF.

In this sample, this clonotype turned up many times. This chain joins TRBV6-6 and TRBJ1-2; D is unclear. There are 12 residues in the CDR3. The V and J ends lost 2 bases and 7 bases respectively, with 8 bases between them. Germline assignment: CDR1 MNHNY and CDR2 SVGAGI (reference sequence). The CDR3 nucleotides read TGTGCCAGCAGTTACACCTTGGGTGGCTACACCTTC. This encodes CASSYTLGGYTF.

This clonotype appeared many times. The V and J genes are TRBV27 and TRBJ1-4, with 8 bases fitting TRBD1. Trimming cost V 5 bases and J 4 bases; bases outside gene matches: 12. The CDR3 is made up of 17 amino acids. Germline-derived CDR1 and CDR2 are MNHEY and SMNVEV (reference sequence). The CDR3 region is CASSADRGRGLNEKLFF. The CDR3 bases are TGTGCCAGCAGTGCCGACAGGGGAAGGGGGCTTAATGAAAAACTGTTTTTT.

The chain is built from TRBV24-1 and TRBJ2-3; TRBD1 might be the D (5 bases). This CDR3 region has 16 residues. Germline loops: CDR1 KGHDR, CDR2 SFDVKD. V lost 4 bases and J 3 bases, leaving 16 bases between the germline ends. In nucleotides, the CDR3 is TGTGCCACCAGTGACCCCTCGCCAGGGAAGACAGATACGCAGTATTTT. Protein: CATSDPSPGKTDTQYF.

This clonotype was seen repeatedly, ten times or more. In DNA form, the CDR3 reads TGTGCCAGCAGTTTTTTGGTGGGTACTGAAGCTTTCTTT. It translates to CASSFLVGTEAFF. The chain uses TRBV27 and TRBJ1-1; unclear D gene. CDR1 and CDR2 (germline): MNHEY, SMNVEV (reference sequence). Trimming removed 3 bases at V and 5 bases at J, with 10 bases between. The CDR3 extends over 13 amino acids.

There are many counts of this clonotype. The J gene is TRBJ1-5, the V gene TRBV20-1; D possibly corresponds to TRBD1 (6 bases). The V gene lost 6 bases and the J gene lost 5 bases, with 17 bases spanning the gap. The CDR3 is 14 amino acids. CDR1 and CDR2 (germline): DFQATT, SNEGSKA (reference sequence). CDR3 DNA: TGCAGTGCCCAGCCCCAGGGGAGGTATCAGCCCCAGCATTTT. This encodes CSAQPQGRYQPQHF.

Ten or more counts support this clonotype. The rearrangement links TRBV28 to TRBJ1-2, with 10 bases lining up with TRBD1. The CDR3 is made up of 15 amino acids. The germline V gene has CDR1 MDHEN and CDR2 SYDVKM. V shed 5 bases, J shed 6 bases, and the junction held 9 bases outside the gene matches. The CDR3 loop is CASSPPGQGLDGYTF. CDR3 nucleotides: TGTGCCAGCAGTCCCCCGGGACAGGGGTTAGATGGCTACACCTTC.

This clonotype has a count of ten or more. Here the CDR3 reads CASSTTGLGGYTF. As DNA, the CDR3 is TGTGCCAGCTCAACAACTGGACTGGGTGGCTACACCTTC. This rearrangement joins TRBV18 to TRBJ1-2, with no clear D. V gave up 5 bases and J gave up 7 bases, with 14 bases separating them. The CDR3 has 13 amino acids. Germline loops: CDR1 KGHSH, CDR2 LQKENI.